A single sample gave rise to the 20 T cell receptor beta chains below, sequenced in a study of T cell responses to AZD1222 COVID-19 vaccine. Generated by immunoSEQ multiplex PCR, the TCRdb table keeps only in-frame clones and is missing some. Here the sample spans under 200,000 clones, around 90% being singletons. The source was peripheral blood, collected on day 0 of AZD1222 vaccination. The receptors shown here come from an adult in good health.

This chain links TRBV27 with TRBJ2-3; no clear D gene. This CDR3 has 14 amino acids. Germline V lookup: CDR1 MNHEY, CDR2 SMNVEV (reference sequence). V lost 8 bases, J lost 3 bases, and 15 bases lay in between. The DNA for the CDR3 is TGTGCCAGCTCTACGCCGGGTCGTACAGATACGCAGTATTTT. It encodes CASSTPGRTDTQYF.

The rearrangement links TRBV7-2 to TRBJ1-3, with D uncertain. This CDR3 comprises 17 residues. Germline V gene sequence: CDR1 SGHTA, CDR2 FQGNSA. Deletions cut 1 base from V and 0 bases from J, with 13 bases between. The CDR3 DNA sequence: TGTGCCAGCAGCTTAGTAATCCCCGGGAGCTCTGGAAACACCATATATTTT. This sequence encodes CASSLVIPGSSGNTIYF.

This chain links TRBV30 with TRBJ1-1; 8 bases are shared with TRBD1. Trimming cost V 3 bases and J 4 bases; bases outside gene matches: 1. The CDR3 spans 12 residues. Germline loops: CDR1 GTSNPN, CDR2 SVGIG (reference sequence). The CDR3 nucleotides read TGTGCCTGGAGCAGGGGGCTCACTGAAGCTTTCTTT. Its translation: CAWSRGLTEAFF. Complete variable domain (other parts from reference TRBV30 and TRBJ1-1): SQTIHQWPATLVQPVGSPLSLECTVEGTSNPNLYWYRQAAGRGLQLLFYSVGIGQISSEVPQNLSASRPQDRQFILSSKKLLLSDSGFYLCAWSRGLTEAFFGQGTRLTVV.

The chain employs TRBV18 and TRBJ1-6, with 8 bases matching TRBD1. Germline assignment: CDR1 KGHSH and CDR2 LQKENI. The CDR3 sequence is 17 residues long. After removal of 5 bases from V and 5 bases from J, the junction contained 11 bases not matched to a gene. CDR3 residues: CASSSFPGGVNNSPLHF. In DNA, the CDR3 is TGTGCCAGCTCATCTTTCCCAGGGGGCGTCAATAATTCACCCCTCCACTTT.

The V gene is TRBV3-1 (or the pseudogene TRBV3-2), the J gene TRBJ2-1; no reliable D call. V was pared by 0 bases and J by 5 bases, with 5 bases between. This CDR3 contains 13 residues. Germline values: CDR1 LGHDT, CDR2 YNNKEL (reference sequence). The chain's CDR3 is CASSQDLNNEQFF. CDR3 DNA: TGTGCCAGCAGCCAAGATTTGAACAATGAGCAGTTCTTC.

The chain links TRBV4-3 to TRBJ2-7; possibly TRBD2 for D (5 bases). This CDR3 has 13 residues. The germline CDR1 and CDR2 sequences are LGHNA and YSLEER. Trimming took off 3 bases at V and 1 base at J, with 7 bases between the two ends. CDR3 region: CASSHGLSYEQYF. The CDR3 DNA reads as TGCGCCAGCAGCCATGGACTTTCCTACGAGCAGTACTTC.

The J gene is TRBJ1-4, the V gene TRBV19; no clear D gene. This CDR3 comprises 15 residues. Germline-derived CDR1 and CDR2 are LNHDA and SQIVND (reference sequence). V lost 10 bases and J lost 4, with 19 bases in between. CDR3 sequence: CATSTGGRSNEKLFF. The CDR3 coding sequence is TGTGCCACCTCGACGGGTGGTCGGAGTAATGAAAAACTGTTTTTT.

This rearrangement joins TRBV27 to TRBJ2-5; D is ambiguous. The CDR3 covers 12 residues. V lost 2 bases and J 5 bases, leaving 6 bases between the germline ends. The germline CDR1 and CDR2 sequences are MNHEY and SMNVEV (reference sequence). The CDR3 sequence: CASSLNGETQYF. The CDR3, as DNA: TGTGCCAGCAGTTTAAATGGTGAGACCCAGTACTTC.

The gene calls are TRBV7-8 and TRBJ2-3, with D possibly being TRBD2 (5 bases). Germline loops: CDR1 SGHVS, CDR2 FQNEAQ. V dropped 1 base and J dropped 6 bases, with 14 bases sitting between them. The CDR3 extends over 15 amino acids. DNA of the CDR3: TGTGCCAGCAGCTTAGGTGACGGGAAAAGGGATACGCAGTATTTT. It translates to CASSLGDGKRDTQYF.

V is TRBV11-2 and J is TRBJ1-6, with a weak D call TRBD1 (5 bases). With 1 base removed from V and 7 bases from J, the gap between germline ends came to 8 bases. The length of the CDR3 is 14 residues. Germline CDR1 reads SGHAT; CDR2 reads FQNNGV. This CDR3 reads CASSLVQGNSPLHF. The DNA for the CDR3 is TGTGCCAGCAGCTTAGTGCAGGGCAATTCACCCCTCCACTTT.

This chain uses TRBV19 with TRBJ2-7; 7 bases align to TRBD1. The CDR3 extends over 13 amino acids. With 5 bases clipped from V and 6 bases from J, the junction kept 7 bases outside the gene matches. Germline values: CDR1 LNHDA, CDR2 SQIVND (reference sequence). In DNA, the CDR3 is TGTGCCAGTAGTGTAACAGGGGTAGGCGAGCAGTACTTC. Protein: CASSVTGVGEQYF.

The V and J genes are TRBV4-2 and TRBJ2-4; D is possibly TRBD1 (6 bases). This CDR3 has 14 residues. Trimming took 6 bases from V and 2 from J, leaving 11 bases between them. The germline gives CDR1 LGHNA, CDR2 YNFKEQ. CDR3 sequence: CASSFGQSKNIQYF. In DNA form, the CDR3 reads TGTGCCAGCAGTTTTGGACAGTCCAAAAACATTCAGTACTTC.

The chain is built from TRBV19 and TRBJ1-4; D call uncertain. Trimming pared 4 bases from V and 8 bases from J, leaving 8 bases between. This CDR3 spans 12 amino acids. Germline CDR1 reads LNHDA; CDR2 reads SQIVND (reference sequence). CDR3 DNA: TGTGCCAGTAGTAGGGCCGGAGAAAAACTGTTTTTT. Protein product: CASSRAGEKLFF. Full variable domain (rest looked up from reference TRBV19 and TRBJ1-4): DGGITQSPKYLFRKEGQNVTLSCEQNLNHDAMYWYRQDPGQGLRLIYYSQIVNDFQKGDIAEGYSVSREKKESFPLTVTSAQKNPTAFYLCASSRAGEKLFFGSGTQLSVL.

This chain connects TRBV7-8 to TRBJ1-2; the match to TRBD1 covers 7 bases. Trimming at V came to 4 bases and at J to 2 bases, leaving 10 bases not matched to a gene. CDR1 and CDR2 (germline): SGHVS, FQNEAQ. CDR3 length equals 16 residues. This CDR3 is CASSSHTGTVNYGYTF. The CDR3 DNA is TGTGCCAGCAGCTCACATACCGGGACAGTCAACTATGGCTACACCTTC. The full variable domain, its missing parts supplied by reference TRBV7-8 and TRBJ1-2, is GAGVSQSPRYKVAKRGQDVALRCDPISGHVSLFWYQQALGQGPEFLTYFQNEAQLDKSGLPSDRFFAERPEGSVSTLKIQRTQQEDSAVYLCASSSHTGTVNYGYTFGSGTRLTVV.

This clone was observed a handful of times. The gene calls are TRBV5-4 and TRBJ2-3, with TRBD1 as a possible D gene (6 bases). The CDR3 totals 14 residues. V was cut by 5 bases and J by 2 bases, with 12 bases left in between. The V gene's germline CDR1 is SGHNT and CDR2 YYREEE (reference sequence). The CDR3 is CASRVGQTTDTQYF. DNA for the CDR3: TGTGCCAGCAGGGTAGGACAGACCACAGATACGCAGTATTTT.

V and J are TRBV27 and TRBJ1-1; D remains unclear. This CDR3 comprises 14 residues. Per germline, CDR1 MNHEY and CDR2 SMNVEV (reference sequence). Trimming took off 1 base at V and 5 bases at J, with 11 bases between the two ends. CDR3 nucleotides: TGTGCCAGCAGTTTATGGGTAGGACTAACTGAAGCTTTCTTT. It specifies CASSLWVGLTEAFF.

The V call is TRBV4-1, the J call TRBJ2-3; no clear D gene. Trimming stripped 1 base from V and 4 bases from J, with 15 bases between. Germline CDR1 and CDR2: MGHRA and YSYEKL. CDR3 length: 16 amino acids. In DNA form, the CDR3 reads TGCGCCAGCAGCCAAGTCTCAGGTATTGGGGCAGATACGCAGTATTTT. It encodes CASSQVSGIGADTQYF.

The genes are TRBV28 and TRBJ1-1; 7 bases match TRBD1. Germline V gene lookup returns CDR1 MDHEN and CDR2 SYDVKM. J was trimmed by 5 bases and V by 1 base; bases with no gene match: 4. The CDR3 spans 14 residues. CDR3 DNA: TGTGCCAGCAGTTTATCCAGGGGGTTTACTGAAGCTTTCTTT. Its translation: CASSLSRGFTEAFF.

As DNA, the CDR3 is TGTGCCAGCAGCTTAGGACCATTCGGCACGCAGTATTTT. This sequence encodes CASSLGPFGTQYF. The chain is built from TRBV7-2 and TRBJ2-3; no firm D call. The length of the CDR3 is 13 residues. The germline V gene encodes CDR1 SGHTA and CDR2 FQGNSA. Trimming took off 1 base at V and 9 bases at J, with 11 bases between the two ends.

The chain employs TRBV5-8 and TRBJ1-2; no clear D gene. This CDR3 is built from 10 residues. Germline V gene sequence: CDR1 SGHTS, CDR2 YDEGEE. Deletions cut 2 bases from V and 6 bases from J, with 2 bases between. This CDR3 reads CASSLHGYTF. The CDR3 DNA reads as TGTGCCAGCAGCTTACATGGCTACACCTTC.